Listed below are T cell receptor beta chains from one sample, sequenced in a study of human T cells and chemical hapten exposure. One entry per CDR3 protein, called by TCRdb with MiXCR from the RACE reads. The sample includes some 350,000 distinct CDR3 sequences, 5.5% to 8% seen only once; the top ten take 8.4%. The sequenced sample was whole blood, obtained in connection with sensitization to the hapten diphenylcyclopropenone (DPC). Every receptor here comes from a woman younger than 35 with alopecia areata. Some clones in this sample may be carry-over from other donors' samples. Each CDR3 is given with its conserved first and last residue. The D gene is left open where the match is weak. Clone size is given for some rows only: seen once, a few or many times, or a class if the clone is expanded.

>-|TRBD1|TRBV7-2|TRBJ1-1
TGTGCCAGCAGCCCGAAGACAGGGAGCACTGAAGCTTTCTTT
CASSPKTGSTEAFF
>many|-|TRBV5-6|TRBJ2-7
TGTGCCAGCAGCTTCGAGGGCAAGGCCTACGAGCAGTACTTC
CASSFEGKAYEQYF
>many|TRBD1|TRBV7-8|TRBJ2-3
TGTGCCAGCAGCTCACCCCTTAGGGGGCGACGGAGGGATACGCAGTATTTT
CASSSPLRGRRRDTQYF
>few|TRBD1|TRBV20-1|TRBJ2-7
TGCAGTGCTAGACCGCCAGGGACAGGGGCCGCCTACGAGCAGTACTTC
CSARPPGTGAAYEQYF
>many|-|TRBV14|TRBJ1-2
TGTGCCAGCAGCCCTCCAAAGGGCAACGGCTATGGCTACACCTTC
CASSPPKGNGYGYTF
>-|-|TRBV6-2/TRBV6-3|TRBJ2-2
TGTGCCAGCGCTACAGGTTACACCGGGGAGCTGTTTTTT
CASATGYTGELFF
>few|-|TRBV7-2|TRBJ2-3
TGTGCCAGCAGCTTAGGAGCAGGGATGCGGGATACGCAGTATTTT
CASSLGAGMRDTQYF
>many|TRBD1|TRBV4-2|TRBJ1-4
TGTGCCAGCAGCCAAGATCCGGGCGGGACAGGGGGACCAACTAATGAAAAACTGTTTTTT
CASSQDPGGTGGPTNEKLFF
>-|-|TRBV24-1|TRBJ2-4
TGTGCCACCAGTCGGCAGGGCGCCACTAAAAACATTCAGTACTTC
CATSRQGATKNIQYF
>once|TRBD2|TRBV7-2|TRBJ2-5
TGTGCCAGCAGCTTAGGCTGGCTAGCGGGGGGCCAAGAGACCCAGTACTTC
CASSLGWLAGGQETQYF
>-|TRBD2|TRBV6-2/TRBV6-3|TRBJ2-2
TGTGCCAGCAGTTCTAGGACTAGCGGGGGCCCGAACACCGGGGAGCTGTTTTTT
CASSSRTSGGPNTGELFF
>many|-|TRBV6-5|TRBJ2-1
TGTGCCAGCAGGGGGCTGGACGCGTCCTCCTACAATGAGCAGTTCTTC
CASRGLDASSYNEQFF
>few|-|TRBV20-1|TRBJ1-5
TGCAGTGCTAGGTTCTTAGGGTATAGCAATCAGCCCCAGCATTTT
CSARFLGYSNQPQHF
>few|-|TRBV6-1|TRBJ1-3
TGTGCCAGCAGTGTTAGGACCGCAGACGCCACCATATATTTT
CASSVRTADATIYF
>-|TRBD1|TRBV4-3|TRBJ2-5
TGCGCCAGCAGCCAAGAGGGGACAGGGGGCGATGTGACCCAGTACTTC
CASSQEGTGGDVTQYF
>many|-|TRBV7-9|TRBJ2-7
TGTGCCAGCAGCTTCACCTTAGGGGTTAGAACCTACGAGCAGTACTTC
CASSFTLGVRTYEQYF
>few|-|TRBV10-3|TRBJ2-7
TGTGCCATCAGTGTGGGTCAGAATAACGAGCAGTACTTC
CAISVGQNNEQYF
>few|-|TRBV7-2|TRBJ1-4
TGTGCCAGCAGCTCAGTTAGAGGGATTCTTAATGAAAAACTGTTTTTT
CASSSVRGILNEKLFF
>many|TRBD1|TRBV20-1|TRBJ1-1
TGCAGTGCTAGAGATATGGGACAGGGCGTTACTGAAGCTTTCTTT
CSARDMGQGVTEAFF
>few|-|TRBV5-1|TRBJ2-2
TGCGCCAGCAGCTTCGAACCCGCAGGGATCACCGGGGAGCTGTTTTTT
CASSFEPAGITGELFF
>many|-|TRBV4-2|TRBJ1-4
TGTGCCAGCAGCCAAGATTACGGACAGCCAATGGGAAATGAAAAACTGTTTTTT
CASSQDYGQPMGNEKLFF
>many|-|TRBV6-2/TRBV6-3|TRBJ2-1
TGTGCCAGCAGTTACTCGGCCGGGACAAGCTCCTACAATGAGCAGTTCTTC
CASSYSAGTSSYNEQFF
>few|TRBD2|TRBV5-1|TRBJ2-3
TGCGCCAGCAGCTTGGCTCTAGGCGGGGGTTCAGATACGCAGTATTTT
CASSLALGGGSDTQYF
>-|-|TRBV2|TRBJ1-5
TGTGCCAGCAGTGTCTCCCACTGGGGCTATAGCAATCAGCCCCAGCATTTT
CASSVSHWGYSNQPQHF
>many|TRBD1|TRBV5-1|TRBJ1-2
TGCGCCAGCAGCCAGGACAGGGAGGATGGCTACACCTTC
CASSQDREDGYTF
>few|-|TRBV3-1|TRBJ2-7
TGTGCCAGCAGCCAAGCCGGAGAGTCTCTGCACTTC
CASSQAGESLHF
>-|-|TRBV5-1|TRBJ1-1
TGCGCCAGCAGCCCCTCCCTGACAGGTATGAACACTGAAGCTTTCTTT
CASSPSLTGMNTEAFF
>many|TRBD1|TRBV10-3|TRBJ2-5
TGTGCCACCAGGACAGGGCAAGAGACCCAGTACTTC
CATRTGQETQYF
>few|-|TRBV6-5|TRBJ2-7
TGTGCCAGCAGTCTACCAGGGGAGTCGTTAGGGGAGCAGTACTTC
CASSLPGESLGEQYF
>many|-|TRBV6-4|TRBJ1-1
TGTGCCAGCAGGTGGACAGATTCCACTGAAGCTTTCTTT
CASRWTDSTEAFF
>-|-|TRBV5-1|TRBJ2-5
TGCGCCAGCAGCTTGGGGCAGAAGCAAGAGACCCAGTACTTC
CASSLGQKQETQYF
>many|-|TRBV6-1|TRBJ2-3
TGTGCCAGCAGGATCTTCGGACTCACAGATACGCAGTATTTT
CASRIFGLTDTQYF
>few|TRBD1|TRBV29-1|TRBJ1-1
TGCAGCGTTGAGCGTCAGGGGGCGGGTGAAGCTTTCTTT
CSVERQGAGEAFF
>-|TRBD1|TRBV12-3/TRBV12-4|TRBJ2-7
TGTGCCAGCAGTCCCCGGGACAGGGGGCTGGGTGAGCAGTACTTC
CASSPRDRGLGEQYF
>few|TRBD2|TRBV13|TRBJ2-1
TGTGCCAGCAGCTTCAGCAGCGCGGGGGGGCCGATTTTCGACAATGAGCAGTTCTTC
CASSFSSAGGPIFDNEQFF